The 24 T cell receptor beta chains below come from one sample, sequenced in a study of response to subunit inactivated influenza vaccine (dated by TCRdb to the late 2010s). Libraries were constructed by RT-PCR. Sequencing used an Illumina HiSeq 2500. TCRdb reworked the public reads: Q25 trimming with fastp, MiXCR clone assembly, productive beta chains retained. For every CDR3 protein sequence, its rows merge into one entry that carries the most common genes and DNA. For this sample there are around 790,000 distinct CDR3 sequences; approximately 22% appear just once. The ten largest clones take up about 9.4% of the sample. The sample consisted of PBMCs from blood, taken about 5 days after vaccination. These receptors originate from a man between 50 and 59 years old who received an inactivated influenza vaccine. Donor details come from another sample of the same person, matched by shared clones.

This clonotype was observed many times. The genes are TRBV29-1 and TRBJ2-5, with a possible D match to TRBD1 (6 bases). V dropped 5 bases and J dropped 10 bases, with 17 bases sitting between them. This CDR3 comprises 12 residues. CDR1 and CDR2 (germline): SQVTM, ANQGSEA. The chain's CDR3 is CSVNTGRRDQYF. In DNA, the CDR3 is TGCAGCGTTAACACAGGGCGACGAGACCAGTACTTC.

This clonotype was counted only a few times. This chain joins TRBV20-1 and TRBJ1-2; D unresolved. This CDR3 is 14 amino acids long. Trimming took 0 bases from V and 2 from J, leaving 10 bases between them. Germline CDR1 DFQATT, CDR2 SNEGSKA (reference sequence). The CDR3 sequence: CSARETAMNYGYTF. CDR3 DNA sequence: TGCAGTGCTAGAGAGACGGCCATGAACTATGGCTACACCTTC.

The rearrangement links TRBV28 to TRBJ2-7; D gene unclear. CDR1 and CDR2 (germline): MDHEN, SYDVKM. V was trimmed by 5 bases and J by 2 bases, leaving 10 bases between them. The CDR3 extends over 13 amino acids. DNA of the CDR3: TGTGCCAGCAGTCCCACTGTCGCCTACGAGCAGTACTTC. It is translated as CASSPTVAYEQYF.

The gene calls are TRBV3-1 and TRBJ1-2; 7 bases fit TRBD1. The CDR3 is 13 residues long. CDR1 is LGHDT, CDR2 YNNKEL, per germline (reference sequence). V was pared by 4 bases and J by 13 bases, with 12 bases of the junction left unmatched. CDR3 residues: CASSPTRQGGRTF. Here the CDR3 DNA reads TGTGCCAGCAGCCCGACTAGACAGGGAGGTCGCACCTTC.

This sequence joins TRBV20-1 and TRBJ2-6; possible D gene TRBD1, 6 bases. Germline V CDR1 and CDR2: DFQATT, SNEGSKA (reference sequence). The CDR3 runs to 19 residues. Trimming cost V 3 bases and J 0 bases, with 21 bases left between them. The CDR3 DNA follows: TGCAGTGCTAGGATACTGAGGGACACTCGACTCTCTGGGGCCAACGTCCTGACTTTC. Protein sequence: CSARILRDTRLSGANVLTF.

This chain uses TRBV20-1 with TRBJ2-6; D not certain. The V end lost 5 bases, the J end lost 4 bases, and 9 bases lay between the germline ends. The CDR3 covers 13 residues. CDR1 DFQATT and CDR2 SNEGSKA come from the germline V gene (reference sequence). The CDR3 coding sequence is TGCAGTGCTGGGTTTTGGGGGGCCAACGTCCTGACTTTC. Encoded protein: CSAGFWGANVLTF.

The CDR3 DNA follows: TGTGCCAGCAGCCCATACCATTCTAGAGATACGCAGTATTTT. Translation gives CASSPYHSRDTQYF. This sequence joins TRBV3-1 and TRBJ2-3; the D is unclear. CDR1 LGHDT and CDR2 YNNKEL come from the germline V gene (reference sequence). V was trimmed by 4 bases and J by 5 bases, leaving 13 bases between them. CDR3 length: 14 residues.

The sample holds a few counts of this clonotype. Here the CDR3 DNA reads TGTGCCAGCAGCCAAGATCGAACGGGGCGCTATGGGGCCAACGTCCTGACTTTC. Amino acid sequence: CASSQDRTGRYGANVLTF. V and J are TRBV4-2 and TRBJ2-6, with D possibly called TRBD1 or TRBD2 (5 bases each). This CDR3 spans 18 amino acids. Trimming stripped 0 bases from V and 3 bases from J, with 15 bases between. Germline lookup yields CDR1 LGHNA and CDR2 YNFKEQ.

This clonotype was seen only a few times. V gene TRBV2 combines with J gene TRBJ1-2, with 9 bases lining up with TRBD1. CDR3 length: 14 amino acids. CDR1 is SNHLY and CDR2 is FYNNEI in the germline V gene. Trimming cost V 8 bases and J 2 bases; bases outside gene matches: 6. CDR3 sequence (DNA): TGTGCCAGCCGCCGGGACAGGGACAACTATGGCTACACCTTC. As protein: CASRRDRDNYGYTF.

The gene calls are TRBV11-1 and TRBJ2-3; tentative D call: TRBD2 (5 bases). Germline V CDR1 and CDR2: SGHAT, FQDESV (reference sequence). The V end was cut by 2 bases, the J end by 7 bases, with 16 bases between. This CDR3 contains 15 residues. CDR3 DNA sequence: TGTGCCAGCAGCTTACGACCCGGGAAAGTGCATACGCAGTATTTT. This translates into CASSLRPGKVHTQYF.

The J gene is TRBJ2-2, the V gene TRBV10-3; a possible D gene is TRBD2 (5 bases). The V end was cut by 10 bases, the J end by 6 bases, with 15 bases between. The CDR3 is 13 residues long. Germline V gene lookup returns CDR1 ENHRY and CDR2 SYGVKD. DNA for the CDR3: TGTGCCACCCGGGGAGTTGAGGCCGGGGAGCTGTTTTTT. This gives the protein CATRGVEAGELFF.

CDR3 sequence (DNA): TGTGCCAGCTCCGGGACAGGGGGTTTTTCCCCCCAGCATTTT. This sequence encodes CASSGTGGFSPQHF. The chain has TRBV18 and TRBJ1-5; 11 nucleotides line up with TRBD1. In germline, CDR1 is KGHSH, CDR2 LQKENI. The length of the CDR3 is 14 residues. V was clipped by 6 bases and J by 10 bases; unmatched bases: 8.

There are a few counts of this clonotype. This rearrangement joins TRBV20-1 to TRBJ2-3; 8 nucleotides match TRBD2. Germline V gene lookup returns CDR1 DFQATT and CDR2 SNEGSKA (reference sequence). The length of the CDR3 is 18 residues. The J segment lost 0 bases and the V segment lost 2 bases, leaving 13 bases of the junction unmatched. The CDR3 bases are TGCAGTGCTAGACCCGGGACTAGGGACCTTGCTAGCACAGATACGCAGTATTTT. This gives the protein CSARPGTRDLASTDTQYF.

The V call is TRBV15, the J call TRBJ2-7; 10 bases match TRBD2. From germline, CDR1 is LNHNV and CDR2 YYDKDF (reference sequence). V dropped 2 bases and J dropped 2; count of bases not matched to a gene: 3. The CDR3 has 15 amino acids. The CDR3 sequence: CATSRYSGGTYEQYF. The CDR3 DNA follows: TGTGCCACCAGCAGATATAGCGGGGGGACCTACGAGCAGTACTTC.

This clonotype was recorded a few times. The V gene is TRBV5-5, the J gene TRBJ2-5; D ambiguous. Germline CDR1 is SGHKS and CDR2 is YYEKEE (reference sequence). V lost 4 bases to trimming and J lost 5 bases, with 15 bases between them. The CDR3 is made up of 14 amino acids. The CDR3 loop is CASSTSRAVETQYF. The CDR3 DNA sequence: TGTGCCAGCAGCACCTCAAGGGCGGTGGAGACCCAGTACTTC.

The CDR3 region is CASSQSGRAGELFF. As DNA, the CDR3 is TGTGCCAGCAGCCAAAGCGGGAGGGCTGGGGAGCTGTTTTTT. The chain has TRBV11-3 and TRBJ2-2; 10 bases agree with TRBD2. V was clipped by 5 bases and J by 8 bases; unmatched bases: 5. The CDR3 spans 14 residues. CDR1 is SGHNT, CDR2 YENEEA, per germline.

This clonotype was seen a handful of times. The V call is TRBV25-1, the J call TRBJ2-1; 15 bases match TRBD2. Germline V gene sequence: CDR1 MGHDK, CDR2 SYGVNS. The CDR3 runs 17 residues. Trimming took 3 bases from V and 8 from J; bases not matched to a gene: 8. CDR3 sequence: CASSDQGLAGGGDEQFF. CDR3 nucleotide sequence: TGTGCCAGCAGTGACCAGGGACTAGCGGGAGGAGGGGATGAGCAGTTCTTC.

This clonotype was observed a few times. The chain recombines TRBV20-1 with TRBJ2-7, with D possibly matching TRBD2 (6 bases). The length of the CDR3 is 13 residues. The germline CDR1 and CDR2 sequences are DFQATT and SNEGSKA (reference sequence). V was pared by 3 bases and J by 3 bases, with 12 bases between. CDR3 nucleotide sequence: TGCAGTGCTAGTGTCGGGAGTTTCTACGAGCAGTACTTC. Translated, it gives CSASVGSFYEQYF.

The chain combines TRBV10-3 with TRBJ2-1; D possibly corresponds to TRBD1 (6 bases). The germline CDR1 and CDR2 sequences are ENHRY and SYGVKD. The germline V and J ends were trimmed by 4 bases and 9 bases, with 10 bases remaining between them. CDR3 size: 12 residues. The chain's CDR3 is CAISGAGVEQFF. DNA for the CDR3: TGTGCCATCAGTGGAGCAGGGGTTGAGCAGTTCTTC.

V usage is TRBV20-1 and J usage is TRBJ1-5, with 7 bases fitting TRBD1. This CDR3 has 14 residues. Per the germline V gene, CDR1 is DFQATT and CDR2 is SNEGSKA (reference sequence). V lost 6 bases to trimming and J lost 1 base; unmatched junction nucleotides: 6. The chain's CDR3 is CSAQDRDSNQPQHF. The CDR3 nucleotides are TGCAGTGCCCAAGACAGGGACAGCAATCAGCCCCAGCATTTT.

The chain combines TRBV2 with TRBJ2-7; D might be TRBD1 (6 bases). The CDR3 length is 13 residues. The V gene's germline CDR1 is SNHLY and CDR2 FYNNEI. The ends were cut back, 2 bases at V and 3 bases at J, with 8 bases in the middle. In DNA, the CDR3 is TGTGCCAGCAGTGAAACAGGGCGCTACGAGCAGTACTTC. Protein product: CASSETGRYEQYF.

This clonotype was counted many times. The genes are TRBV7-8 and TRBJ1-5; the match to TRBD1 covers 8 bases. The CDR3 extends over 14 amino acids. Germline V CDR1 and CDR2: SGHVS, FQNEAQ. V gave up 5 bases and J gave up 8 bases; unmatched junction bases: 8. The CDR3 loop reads CASSVTRGQEPQHF. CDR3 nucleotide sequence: TGTGCCAGCAGCGTAACCAGGGGGCAGGAGCCCCAGCATTTT.

Here the CDR3 DNA reads TGTGCCAGAAGACGGGACAGGGAGGGACCCTACGAGCAGTACTTC. It encodes CARRRDREGPYEQYF. The rearrangement joins TRBV5-3 to TRBJ2-7; 9 bases align to TRBD1. TRBV5-3 is flagged as an ORF with uncertain function. V lost 5 bases and J lost 2; bases outside the gene matches: 8. The CDR3 runs 15 residues.

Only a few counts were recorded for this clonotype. The CDR3 DNA reads TGTGCCAGCAGAGGGACAGGGTACACCGGGGAGCTGTTTTTT. Its translation is CASRGTGYTGELFF. The V gene is TRBV6-1, the J gene TRBJ2-2; 9 nucleotides match TRBD1. V gave up 6 bases and J gave up 3 bases; unmatched junction bases: 2. Germline V gene lookup returns CDR1 MNHNS and CDR2 SASEGT. The CDR3 spans 14 residues.